Included here is one T cell receptor beta chain sequence, with context. The antigen is unknown. Cultured CD4+ T cell DNA was sequenced using the Oncomine TCR Beta short-read assay. TCRdb itself ran the PCR reads through MiXCR, one entry per CDR3 protein. The data contain 14,000 to 15,000 distinct CDR3 sequences, nearly 75% of them singletons. The sample is drawn from a study of vaccination and CD4 T cells after COVID-19. Study-wide background: As control conditions, cultures were given either a CEFX pool serving as positive control, an HIV-1 Nef pool, or no peptide at all.

Treatment defined: roughly nine-day PBMC culture with coronavirus spike peptide pools or control peptides (ViraFEST assay). This CDR3 spans 15 amino acids. From germline, CDR1 is MNHNS and CDR2 SASEGT. V was pared by 1 base and J by 15 bases, with 14 bases of the junction left unmatched. This clonotype originated in a human donor who had recovered from COVID-19. The V call is TRBV6-1, the J call TRBJ2-2, with 7 bases identical to TRBD2. Sequenced: CD4+ T cells from blood, cultured in vitro. Written as DNA, the CDR3 is TGTGCCAGCAGTGAAGGTGACTACACACCGGGGAGGGTGTTTTTT. This sequence encodes CASSEGDYTPGRVFF.